These 30 T cell receptor beta chains were all obtained from the same sample, sequenced in a study of CD8+CD57+ T cells in acquired aplastic anemia. It was genomic DNA that served as the template for profiling TCR beta VDJ and CDR3. TCRdb passed the reads through MiXCR, listing each CDR3 protein once. The profile shows about 220,000 distinct CDR3 sequences, 34% of them singletons. The material sequenced was sorted CD4+, CD8+, or CD8+CD57+ T cells (not recorded which) from PBMCs. These receptors were collected from a human donor in good health, serving as a control.

CDR3 sequence reads: CASRTRQGREAFF. The CDR3 DNA follows: TGTGCCAGTAGGACTCGACAGGGCCGTGAAGCTTTCTTT. The V gene is TRBV19, the J gene TRBJ1-1; 7 nucleotides line up with TRBD1. The CDR3 loop spans 13 amino acids. J gave up 7 bases and V 6 bases, and 8 bases lay outside the gene matches. Per the germline V gene, CDR1 is LNHDA and CDR2 is SQIVND (reference sequence).

V is TRBV7-8 and J is TRBJ1-6, with 9 bases matching TRBD1. J gave up 7 bases and V 10 bases, and 5 bases lay outside the gene matches. The CDR3 consists of 13 residues. Germline CDR1 and CDR2: SGHVS and FQNEAQ. The CDR3 DNA sequence: TGTGCCAACTCCGGGACAGGGAATTCACCCCTCCACTTT. It is translated as CANSGTGNSPLHF.

V is TRBV9 and J is TRBJ2-7; tentative D call: TRBD1 (6 bases). CDR3 length: 16 residues. The V gene lost 4 bases and the J gene lost 3 bases, with 20 bases spanning the gap. Per the germline V gene, CDR1 is SGDLS and CDR2 is YYNGEE. The CDR3: CASSLRGRGTFYEQYF. The CDR3 nucleotides are TGTGCCAGCAGCCTGAGGGGCAGGGGCACATTCTACGAGCAGTACTTC. The variable domain in full, completed from reference TRBV9 and TRBJ2-7, reads DSGVTQTPKHLITATGQRVTLRCSPRSGDLSVYWYQQSLDQGLQFLIQYYNGEERAKGNILERFSAQQFPDLHSELNLSSLELGDSALYFCASSLRGRGTFYEQYFGPGTRLTVT.

This clonotype was seen ten or more times. The gene calls are TRBV20-1 and TRBJ2-5; D call uncertain. Germline CDR1 is DFQATT and CDR2 is SNEGSKA (reference sequence). Trimming took off 4 bases at V and 4 bases at J, with 13 bases between the two ends. This CDR3 has 13 residues. The CDR3 region is CSAMDLASETQYF. The CDR3 DNA is TGCAGTGCTATGGACCTTGCCTCAGAGACCCAGTACTTC.

This clonotype was counted at least ten times. The chain has TRBV20-1 and TRBJ2-3; 9 positions agree with TRBD1. The germline V gene has CDR1 DFQATT and CDR2 SNEGSKA (reference sequence). V lost 2 bases to trimming and J lost 1 base; unmatched junction nucleotides: 1. The CDR3 contains 14 residues. The CDR3 loop is CSARTGGGTDTQYF. DNA for the CDR3: TGCAGTGCTAGAACAGGGGGCGGCACAGATACGCAGTATTTT.

This chain links TRBV29-1 with TRBJ1-2; 10 positions agree with TRBD1. V gave up 6 bases and J gave up 5 bases; unmatched junction bases: 3. The CDR3 length is 12 residues. CDR1 and CDR2 (germline): SQVTM, ANQGSEA. The CDR3 coding sequence is TGCAGCGTCCGGACAGGGGGGTATGGCTACACCTTC. Amino acid sequence: CSVRTGGYGYTF. Complete variable domain (other parts from reference TRBV29-1 and TRBJ1-2): SAVISQKPSRDICQRGTSLTIQCQVDSQVTMMFWYRQQPGQSLTLIATANQGSEATYESGFVIDKFPISRPNLTFSTLTVSNMSPEDSSIYLCSVRTGGYGYTFGSGTRLTVV.

Regarding this clonotype: This may be a read error, as it is one base from a much larger clone. The genes are TRBV29-1 and TRBJ2-2; TRBD1 matches 8 bases. The CDR3 extends over 13 amino acids. The germline CDR1 and CDR2 sequences are SQVTM and ANQGSEA. CDR3 amino acids: CSADRVGTGEPFF. In nucleotides, the CDR3 is TGCAGCGCGGACAGGGTGGGCACCGGGGAGCCGTTTTTT.

Remarks on this clonotype: A clone one base away is much larger, so this may be a read error. The conserved phenylalanine or tryptophan normally closing the CDR3 is absent here, so this likely arose from a read error. The chain links TRBV12-3 or TRBV12-4 to TRBJ1-5; D gene unclear. This CDR3 has 13 amino acids. Trimming stripped 5 bases from V and 5 bases from J, with 10 bases between. The CDR3 loop reads CASSTREDQPQHL. CDR3 in DNA: TGTGCCAGCAGTACAAGGGAGGATCAGCCCCAGCATCTT.

This clonotype has at least ten counts. The V call is TRBV4-1, the J call TRBJ1-2; no reliable D call. CDR1 is MGHRA, CDR2 YSYEKL, per germline. Trimming took off 4 bases at V and 0 bases at J, with 9 bases between the two ends. The CDR3 is 14 amino acids. The CDR3 is CASSPGRANYGYTF. The DNA of the CDR3 is TGCGCCAGCAGCCCGGGGAGGGCTAACTATGGCTACACCTTC.

The sample holds many counts of this clonotype. V usage is TRBV4-1 and J usage is TRBJ2-7; a possible D gene is TRBD1 (6 bases). Germline assignment: CDR1 MGHRA and CDR2 YSYEKL. The CDR3 contains 15 residues. Trimming removed 6 bases from V and 1 base from J, with 16 bases in between. CDR3 nucleotide sequence: TGCGCCAGCAGATTCATGACAGGTGATTCCTACGAGCAGTACTTC. Protein: CASRFMTGDSYEQYF.

In its sample, this clonotype was seen a few times. V gene TRBV4-1 combines with J gene TRBJ1-1, with a possible D match to TRBD1 (6 bases). Germline CDR1 is MGHRA and CDR2 is YSYEKL. Trimming took off 1 base at V and 10 bases at J, with 22 bases between the two ends. The CDR3 runs to 16 residues. The chain's CDR3 is CASSQVRGTAPGVAFF. The CDR3 nucleotides are TGCGCCAGCAGCCAAGTACGAGGTACAGCGCCAGGGGTAGCTTTCTTT.

This clonotype was picked up a small number of times. The chain recombines TRBV27 with TRBJ1-1; D is possibly TRBD1 (5 bases). Trimming cost V 4 bases and J 0 bases, with 21 bases left between them. The CDR3 contains 18 residues. Germline CDR1 is MNHEY and CDR2 is SMNVEV (reference sequence). DNA of the CDR3: TGTGCCAGCAGTTCCAAGATCAATCGACAGTTGATGAACACTGAAGCTTTCTTT. Translation gives CASSSKINRQLMNTEAFF.

The chain has TRBV20-1 and TRBJ2-7; 13 nucleotides align to TRBD2. Near its end, the DNA agrees better with TRBJ2-5, so the J call may be wrong. The CDR3 extends over 15 amino acids. Germline CDR1 and CDR2: DFQATT and SNEGSKA (reference sequence). In DNA, the CDR3 is TGCAGTGCTAGAGAGGGACTAGCGGGATATGAGACCCAGTACTTC. Encoded protein: CSAREGLAGYETQYF.

Concerning this clonotype: A much larger clonotype is one base distant, so this may be a read error. This chain connects TRBV20-1 to TRBJ1-2, with a tentative D call TRBD1 (5 bases). Germline CDR1 reads DFQATT; CDR2 reads SNEGSKA (reference sequence). CDR3 length: 13 residues. The CDR3 loop reads CSVREGTLDGYTF. For the CDR3, the DNA is TGCAGTGTTAGAGAGGGGACCTTGGACGGCTACACCTTC.

At least ten counts were recorded for this clonotype. The chain employs TRBV9 and TRBJ1-6; no reliable D call. The CDR3 loop spans 15 amino acids. The V and J ends lost 3 bases and 0 bases respectively, with 7 bases between them. Germline CDR1 reads SGDLS; CDR2 reads YYNGEE. The CDR3 bases are TGTGCCAGCAGCGAACAAAGCTCCTATAATTCACCCCTCCACTTT. The encoded protein is CASSEQSSYNSPLHF.

This rearrangement joins TRBV7-9 to TRBJ1-4; no reliable D call. Trimming pared 1 base from V and 1 base from J, leaving 7 bases between. The germline CDR1 and CDR2 sequences are SEHNR and FQNEAQ (reference sequence). The CDR3 runs to 15 residues. CDR3 nucleotide sequence: TGTGCCAGCAGCTTAGTCGGCATAACTAATGAAAAACTGTTTTTT. It yields the protein CASSLVGITNEKLFF.

J is TRBJ2-7 and V is TRBV24-1; a weak D match, TRBD2 (5 bases). The V and J ends lost 11 bases and 3 bases respectively, with 16 bases between them. The CDR3 totals 13 residues. Germline-derived CDR1 and CDR2 are KGHDR and SFDVKD. CDR3 coding DNA: TGTGCCAGCGGGCGGAGCTCCTTCTACGAGCAGTACTTC. It codes for CASGRSSFYEQYF.

This CDR3 reads CSARDLLGGSYNEQFF. CDR3 bases: TGCAGTGCTAGAGATCTTTTGGGGGGGTCCTACAATGAGCAGTTCTTC. The rearrangement uses TRBV20-1 and TRBJ2-1, with 7 bases fitting TRBD2. Germline V gene lookup returns CDR1 DFQATT and CDR2 SNEGSKA (reference sequence). The CDR3 has 16 residues. After removal of 0 bases from V and 1 base from J, the junction contained 6 bases not matched to a gene.

The genes are TRBV2 and TRBJ1-6; TRBD1 matches 9 bases. Germline CDR1 is SNHLY and CDR2 is FYNNEI. CDR3 length: 15 amino acids. Germline trimming cut 6 bases from V and 8 bases from J; bases unmatched to any gene: 8. DNA of the CDR3: TGTGCCAGCAGGGACAGGGGACTTAATGATTCACCCCTCCACTTT. This encodes CASRDRGLNDSPLHF.

This clonotype has a handful of counts. The CDR3 protein is CASSLLSDGTGELFF. In DNA form, the CDR3 reads TGTGCCAGCAGCTTGCTGTCGGATGGCACCGGGGAGCTGTTTTTT. The J gene is TRBJ2-2, the V gene TRBV5-6, with unresolved D. Germline V gene data show CDR1 as SGHDT and CDR2 as YYEEEE. The CDR3 contains 15 residues. Trimming shortened V by 1 base and J by 4 bases, and 11 bases separated the two germline ends. The complete variable domain, with remaining parts taken from reference TRBV5-6 and TRBJ2-2, reads DAGVTQSPTHLIKTRGQQVTLRCSPKSGHDTVSWYQQALGQGPQFIFQYYEEEERQRGNFPDRFSGHQFPNYSSELNVNALLLGDSALYLCASSLLSDGTGELFFGEGSRLTVL.

This clonotype was detected a few times. The chain joins TRBV3-1 to TRBJ1-1, with 12 nucleotides matching TRBD1. The germline CDR1 and CDR2 sequences are LGHDT and YNNKEL (reference sequence). The CDR3 covers 17 residues. Germline trimming cut 7 bases from V and 5 bases from J; bases unmatched to any gene: 14. The chain's CDR3 is CASTLTPGQGARTEAFF. The CDR3 DNA is TGTGCCAGCACCTTGACCCCGGGACAGGGGGCTCGGACTGAAGCTTTCTTT.

This clonotype was detected a few times. This rearrangement joins TRBV18 to TRBJ1-2, with D unclear. Trimming shortened V by 5 bases and J by 8 bases, and 12 bases separated the two germline ends. Germline assignment: CDR1 KGHSH and CDR2 LQKENI. The CDR3 contains 12 residues. As DNA, the CDR3 is TGTGCCAGCTCAAGTGGTGGAGGAGGCTACACCTTC. Translating gives CASSSGGGGYTF.

The V call is TRBV29-1, the J call TRBJ2-7; 11 bases line up with TRBD1. The CDR3 sequence is 13 residues long. V lost 3 bases, J lost 5 bases, and 3 bases stayed unmatched. The germline V gene has CDR1 SQVTM and CDR2 ANQGSEA. The CDR3 region has the DNA TGCAGCGTTGATGGGGACAGGGGGGACGAGCAGTACTTC. Translation: CSVDGDRGDEQYF.

This clonotype was detected ten times or more. The rearrangement joins TRBV2 to TRBJ1-2; D gene unclear. CDR1 and CDR2 (germline): SNHLY, FYNNEI. The CDR3 is 14 amino acids. V was pared by 7 bases and J by 5 bases, with 17 bases between. CDR3 nucleotides: TGTGCCAGCAAAAAAGGTACCGACGGTTATGGCTACACCTTC. It specifies CASKKGTDGYGYTF.

The chain is built from TRBV3-1 and TRBJ1-5, with 8 nucleotides matching TRBD1. The V segment lost 2 bases and the J segment 9 bases; nucleotides outside the gene matches: 3. This CDR3 is built from 13 residues. The V gene's germline CDR1 is LGHDT and CDR2 YNNKEL (reference sequence). The CDR3 region has the DNA TGTGCCAGCAGCCAAAACAGGGGGGGGCCCCAGCATTTT. Translating gives CASSQNRGGPQHF.

The rearrangement links TRBV6-1 to TRBJ2-1; 8 nucleotides agree with TRBD1. The germline CDR1 and CDR2 sequences are MNHNS and SASEGT. CDR3 length: 15 residues. Losses at the gene ends were 4 bases for V and 2 bases for J; bases not matched to a gene: 4. CDR3 in DNA: TGTGCCAGCAGTGTTGAGGACAGGGCCTACAATGAGCAGTTCTTC. Its translation is CASSVEDRAYNEQFF.

This clonotype was detected only a few times. A much larger clone lies one base from this, so it may be a read error. The conserved phenylalanine or tryptophan is not found at the CDR3 terminus, so this likely reflects a read error. The rearrangement joins TRBV20-1 to TRBJ2-7, with a weak D call TRBD2 (5 bases). CDR1 and CDR2 (germline): DFQATT, SNEGSKA (reference sequence). This CDR3 has 13 residues. With 1 base removed from V and 5 bases from J, the gap between germline ends came to 12 bases. The CDR3 DNA sequence: TGCAGTGCTAGAGGCTTACTAGTCGACGAGCAGTACCTC. Its translation is CSARGLLVDEQYL.

With regard to this clonotype: This may be a read error: a much more frequent sequence differs by one nucleotide. This sequence joins TRBV20-1 and TRBJ2-7; D tentatively fits TRBD1 or TRBD2 (5 bases each). This CDR3 is 14 amino acids long. Germline V gives CDR1 DFQATT, CDR2 SNEGSKA (reference sequence). CDR3 loop: CGVRRPGSSYEQYF. CDR3 in DNA: TGCGGTGTCCGGCGGCCAGGGAGTAGCTACGAGCAGTACTTC.

In nucleotides, the CDR3 is TGTGCCACCTGTCCGGGGGGCACTGAAGCTTTCTTT. As protein: CATCPGGTEAFF. This sequence joins TRBV10-3 and TRBJ1-1; maybe TRBD1 (5 bases). Germline CDR1 is ENHRY and CDR2 is SYGVKD. Trimming took off 10 bases at V and 4 bases at J, with 13 bases between the two ends. CDR3 length: 12 residues.

This clonotype was seen repeatedly, ten times or more. This rearrangement joins TRBV19 to TRBJ1-5; no clear D gene. The CDR3 length is 14 residues. V was trimmed by 11 bases and J by 3 bases, leaving 17 bases between them. The germline CDR1 and CDR2 sequences are LNHDA and SQIVND (reference sequence). CDR3 bases: TGTGCCTGTCAATATCCGGGGTTCAATCAGCCCCAGCATTTT. Its protein product is CACQYPGFNQPQHF. The full variable domain, its missing parts supplied by reference TRBV19 and TRBJ1-5, is DGGITQSPKYLFRKEGQNVTLSCEQNLNHDAMYWYRQDPGQGLRLIYYSQIVNDFQKGDIAEGYSVSREKKESFPLTVTSAQKNPTAFYLCACQYPGFNQPQHFGDGTRLSIL.